This T cell receptor beta chain is drawn from a study of blood T cell repertoires in COVID-19. The overall study: From the United States, Italy and Spain came samples of acute and convalescent COVID-19.

Methods used by the authors: How many nucleated cells were present was estimated from reference gene primer amplification. The table came from immunoSEQ multiplex PCR; TCRdb's copy has only in-frame clones and leaves some out. The DNA was the basis for D and trimming; V, J and clone size are from that table. The table records some 46,000 clones, around nine tenths of them present only once. From germline, CDR1 is SGHNT and CDR2 YENEEA. The CDR3 is made up of 15 amino acids. Trimming took 5 bases from V and 3 from J; bases not matched to a gene: 8. This clone was seen once. The sequenced material came from peripheral blood. The source is a man between 45 and 60 years old with acute or convalescent COVID-19. V usage is TRBV11-3 and J usage is TRBJ1-1, with 8 bases that match TRBD1. The CDR3 DNA is TGTGCCAGCAGCCTCGACAGGGGCCCGGACACTGAAGCTTTCTTT. It translates to CASSLDRGPDTEAFF.